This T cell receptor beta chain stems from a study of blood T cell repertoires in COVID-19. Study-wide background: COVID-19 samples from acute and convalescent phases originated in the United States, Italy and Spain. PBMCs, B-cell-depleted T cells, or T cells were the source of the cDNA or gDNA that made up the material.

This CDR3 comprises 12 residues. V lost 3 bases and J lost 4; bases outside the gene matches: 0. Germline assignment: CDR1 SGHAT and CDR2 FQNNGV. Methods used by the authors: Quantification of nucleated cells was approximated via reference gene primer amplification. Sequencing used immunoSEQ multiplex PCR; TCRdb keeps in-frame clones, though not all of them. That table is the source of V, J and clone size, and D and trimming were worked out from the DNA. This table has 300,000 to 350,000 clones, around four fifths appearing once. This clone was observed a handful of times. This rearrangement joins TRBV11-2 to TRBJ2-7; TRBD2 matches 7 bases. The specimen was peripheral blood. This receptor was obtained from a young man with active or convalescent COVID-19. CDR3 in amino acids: CASSFSGYEQYF. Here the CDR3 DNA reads TGTGCCAGCAGCTTTAGCGGGTACGAGCAGTACTTC.